A selection of T cell receptor beta chains follows, all from one sample in a study of cytomegalovirus exposure and HLA in healthy donors. TCRdb's copy holds only in-frame clones and misses some; the assay was immunoSEQ multiplex PCR. The repertoire has about 160,000 clones, roughly 78% of them found once; the top ten carry approximately 3.1%. Material for sequencing was PBMCs. The receptors were gathered from a woman in her thirties or forties in good health and CMV-seronegative. The conserved cysteine and the conserved F or W are not part of the CDR3 here. Fields, in order: clone size, V gene, J gene, CDR3 protein. Clone size is given for some rows only: seen once, a few or many times, or a class if the clone is expanded.

>few|TRBV9|TRBJ1-6
ASSVEALGGSPLH
>NA|TRBV28|TRBJ2-7
ASSQRGYEQY
>NA|TRBV6-6|TRBJ2-7
ASTQRGGQVYEQY
>few|TRBV5-6|TRBJ1-5
ASTLGWTGSGQPQH
>NA|TRBV2|TRBJ2-7
ASNDRGYFNEQY
>NA|TRBV28|TRBJ1-2
ASAGNYGYT
>NA|TRBV2|TRBJ2-5
ASSEDRGQETQY
>NA|TRBV9|TRBJ1-1
ASSVDDGAEAF
>NA|TRBV28|TRBJ2-7
ASSSSGVAGAGGQY
>NA|TRBV5-1|TRBJ1-1
ASRYRDFIGPEAF
>NA|TRBV19|TRBJ1-5
ASSETGNGNQPQH
>NA|TRBV5-1|TRBJ2-7
ASSLGLRDYYEQY
>NA|TRBV5-1|TRBJ2-7
ASSVLGQSSSYEQY
>once|TRBV15|TRBJ2-3
ATSREGGYTDTQY
>NA|TRBV7-2|TRBJ2-7
ASSLVGRRTGHGEQY
>NA|TRBV10-3|TRBJ1-1
AIRLTVNTEAF
>NA|TRBV6-5|TRBJ2-5
ASSSRDLCY
>NA|TRBV7-9|TRBJ2-6
ARGGSGANVLT
>NA|TRBV28|TRBJ1-6
ASSRGGVRLH
>NA|TRBV5-1|TRBJ1-5
ASSLDIRENQPQH
>NA|TRBV5-6|TRBJ2-7
ASSFGHTYEQY
>few|TRBV2|TRBJ1-1
ASSERQVGMNTEAF
>NA|TRBV5-4|TRBJ2-7
ASRGDRNFYEQY
>NA|TRBV18|TRBJ1-1
ASSPTDRDTEAF
>NA|TRBV11-1|TRBJ1-2
ASSLDGNYGYT
>NA|TRBV11-2|TRBJ2-3
ASSNARPSTDTQY
>NA|TRBV6-1|TRBJ1-6
ASRAASPGNSPLH
>NA|TRBV18|TRBJ1-4
ASSPTDSEKLF
>NA|TRBV28|TRBJ2-2
ASRTSRDTGELF
>NA|TRBV5-1|TRBJ2-2
ASSLEQQNTGELF
>NA|TRBV4-2|TRBJ1-6
ASSQGDRDSPLH
>once|TRBV6-5|TRBJ2-5
ASSYTGTGQETQY
>NA|TRBV6-6|TRBJ1-1
ASSYSFGDIAF
>NA|TRBV2|TRBJ1-1
ASQGYAEAF
>NA|TRBV28|TRBJ2-7
ASEPGQITYEQY
>NA|TRBV18|TRBJ2-5
ASSPSQETQY
>once|TRBV7-6|TRBJ2-1
ASSLVGLTFHEQF
>NA|TRBV6-1|TRBJ1-1
ASSDGQGTVAEAF
>NA|TRBV18|TRBJ2-5
ASSPRGQETQY
>NA|TRBV15|TRBJ1-2
ATSRRGQEGYTDYGYT
>few|TRBV5-4|TRBJ2-6
ASSLQVVGANVLT
>NA|TRBV2|NA
ASSGGQGVYEQY
>NA|TRBV15|TRBJ1-5
ATWTGVRDQPQH
>NA|TRBV7-9|TRBJ2-7
ASSRTGKPEQY
>NA|TRBV6-1|TRBJ2-5
ASSSRTGGRETQY
>NA|TRBV28|TRBJ1-1
ASSALQGAGTEAF
>NA|TRBV6-1|TRBJ2-7
ASRPHGGGHEQY
>NA|TRBV6-5|TRBJ1-2
ASSYSPNRPYT
>NA|TRBV11-1|TRBJ1-1
ASSSQGNTEAF